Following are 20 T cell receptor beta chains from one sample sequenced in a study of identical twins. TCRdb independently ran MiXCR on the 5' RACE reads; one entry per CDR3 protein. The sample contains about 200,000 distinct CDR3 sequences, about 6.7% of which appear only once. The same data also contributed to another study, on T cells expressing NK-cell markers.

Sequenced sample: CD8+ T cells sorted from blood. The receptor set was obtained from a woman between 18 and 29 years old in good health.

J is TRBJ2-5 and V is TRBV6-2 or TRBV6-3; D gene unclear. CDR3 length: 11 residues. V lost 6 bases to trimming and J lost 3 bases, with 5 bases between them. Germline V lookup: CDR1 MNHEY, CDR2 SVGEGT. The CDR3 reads CASRWEETQYF. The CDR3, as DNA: TGTGCCAGCAGGTGGGAAGAGACCCAGTACTTC.

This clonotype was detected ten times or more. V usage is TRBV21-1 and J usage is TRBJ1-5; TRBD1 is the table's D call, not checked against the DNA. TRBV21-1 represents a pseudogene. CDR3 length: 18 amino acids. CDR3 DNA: TGTGCCAGCAGCCCAGGGACAGGAGTGAGCTGGCGTTTCCAGCCCCAGCATTTT. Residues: CASSPGTGVSWRFQPQHF.

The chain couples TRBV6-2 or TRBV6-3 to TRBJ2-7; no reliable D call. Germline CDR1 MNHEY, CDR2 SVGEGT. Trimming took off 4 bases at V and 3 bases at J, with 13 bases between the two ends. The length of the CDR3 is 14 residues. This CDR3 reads CASSFSGPYYEQYF. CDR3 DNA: TGTGCCAGCAGTTTTTCCGGGCCGTACTACGAGCAGTACTTC.

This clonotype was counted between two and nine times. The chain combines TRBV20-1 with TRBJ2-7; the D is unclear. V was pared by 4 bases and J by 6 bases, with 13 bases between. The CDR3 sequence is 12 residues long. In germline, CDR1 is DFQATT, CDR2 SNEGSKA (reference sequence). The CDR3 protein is CSAMGNAVEQYF. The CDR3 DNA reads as TGCAGTGCTATGGGTAACGCGGTCGAGCAGTACTTC.

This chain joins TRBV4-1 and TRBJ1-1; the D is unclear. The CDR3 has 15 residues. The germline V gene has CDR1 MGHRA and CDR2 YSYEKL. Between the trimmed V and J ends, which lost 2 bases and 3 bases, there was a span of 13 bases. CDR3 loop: CASSQRSVVYTEAFF. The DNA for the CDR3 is TGCGCCAGCAGCCAAAGATCAGTGGTGTACACTGAAGCTTTCTTT.

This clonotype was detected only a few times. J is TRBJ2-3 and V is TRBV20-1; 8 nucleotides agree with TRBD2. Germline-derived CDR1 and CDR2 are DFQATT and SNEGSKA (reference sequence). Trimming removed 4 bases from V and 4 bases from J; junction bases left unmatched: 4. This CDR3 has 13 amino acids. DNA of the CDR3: TGCAGTGCTAATCGGCGGGGGGCAGATACGCAGTATTTT. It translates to CSANRRGADTQYF.

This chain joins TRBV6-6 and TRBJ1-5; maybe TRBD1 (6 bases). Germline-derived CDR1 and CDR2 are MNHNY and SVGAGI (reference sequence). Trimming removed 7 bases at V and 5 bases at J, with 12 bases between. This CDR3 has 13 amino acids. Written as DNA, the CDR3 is TGTGCCAGCACTTGGGGGGGCGATCAGCCCCAGCATTTT. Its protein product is CASTWGGDQPQHF.

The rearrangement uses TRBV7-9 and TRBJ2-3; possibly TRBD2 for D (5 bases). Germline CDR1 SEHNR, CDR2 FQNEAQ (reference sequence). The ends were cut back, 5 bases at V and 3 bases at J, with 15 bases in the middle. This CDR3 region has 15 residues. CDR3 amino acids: CASSRVGRTTDTQYF. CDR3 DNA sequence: TGTGCCAGCAGCCGAGTCGGACGGACTACAGATACGCAGTATTTT.

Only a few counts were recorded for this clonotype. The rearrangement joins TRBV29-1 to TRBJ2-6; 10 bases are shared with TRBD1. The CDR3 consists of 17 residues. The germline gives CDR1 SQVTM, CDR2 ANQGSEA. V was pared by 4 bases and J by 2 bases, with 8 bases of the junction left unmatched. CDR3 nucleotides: TGCAGCGTTGGGGACAGGGGCCCCACCCCTGGGGCCAACGTCCTGACTTTC. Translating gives CSVGDRGPTPGANVLTF.

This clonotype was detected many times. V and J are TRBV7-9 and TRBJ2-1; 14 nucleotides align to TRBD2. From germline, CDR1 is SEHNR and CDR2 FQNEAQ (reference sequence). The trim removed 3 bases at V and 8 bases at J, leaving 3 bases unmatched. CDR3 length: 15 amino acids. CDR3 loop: CASSLGLAGEDEQFF. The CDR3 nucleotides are TGTGCCAGCAGCTTGGGACTAGCGGGAGAGGATGAGCAGTTCTTC.

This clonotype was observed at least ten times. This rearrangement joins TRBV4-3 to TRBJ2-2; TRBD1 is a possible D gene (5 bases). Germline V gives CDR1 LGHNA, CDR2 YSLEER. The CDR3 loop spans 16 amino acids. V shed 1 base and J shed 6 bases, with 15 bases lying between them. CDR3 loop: CASSQGQGSLAGELFF. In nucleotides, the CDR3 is TGCGCCAGCAGCCAAGGCCAGGGCAGCCTAGCCGGGGAGCTGTTTTTT.

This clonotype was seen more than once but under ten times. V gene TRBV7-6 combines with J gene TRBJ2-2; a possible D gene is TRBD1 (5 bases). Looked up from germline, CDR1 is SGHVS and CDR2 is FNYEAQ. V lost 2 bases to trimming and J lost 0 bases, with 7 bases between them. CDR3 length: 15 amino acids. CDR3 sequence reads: CASSLRGANTGELFF. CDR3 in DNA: TGTGCCAGCAGCTTAAGGGGCGCGAACACCGGGGAGCTGTTTTTT.

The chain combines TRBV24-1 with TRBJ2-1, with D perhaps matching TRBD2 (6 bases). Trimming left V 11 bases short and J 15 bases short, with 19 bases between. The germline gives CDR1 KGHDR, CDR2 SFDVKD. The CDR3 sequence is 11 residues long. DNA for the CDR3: TGTGCCAGCAGAACGGGGGATTTGTGGTTCTTC. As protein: CASRTGDLWFF.

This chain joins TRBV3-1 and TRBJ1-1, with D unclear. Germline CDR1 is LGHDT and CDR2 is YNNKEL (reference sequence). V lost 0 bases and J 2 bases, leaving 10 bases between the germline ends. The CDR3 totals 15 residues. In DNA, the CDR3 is TGTGCCAGCAGCCAAGATGGGGTAGGAAACACTGAAGCTTTCTTT. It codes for CASSQDGVGNTEAFF.

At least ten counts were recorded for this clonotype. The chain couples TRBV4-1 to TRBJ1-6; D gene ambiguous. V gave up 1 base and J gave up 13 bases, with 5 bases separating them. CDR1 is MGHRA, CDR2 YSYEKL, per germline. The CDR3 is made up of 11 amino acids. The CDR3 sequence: CASSQGGPLHF. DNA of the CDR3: TGCGCCAGCAGCCAAGGCGGGCCCCTCCACTTT.

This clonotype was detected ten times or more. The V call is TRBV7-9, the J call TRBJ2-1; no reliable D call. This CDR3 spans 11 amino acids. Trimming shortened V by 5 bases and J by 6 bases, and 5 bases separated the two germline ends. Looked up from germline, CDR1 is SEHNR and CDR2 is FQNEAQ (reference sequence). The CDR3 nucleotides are TGTGCCAGCAGCCGGGTCAATGAGCAGTTCTTC. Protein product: CASSRVNEQFF.

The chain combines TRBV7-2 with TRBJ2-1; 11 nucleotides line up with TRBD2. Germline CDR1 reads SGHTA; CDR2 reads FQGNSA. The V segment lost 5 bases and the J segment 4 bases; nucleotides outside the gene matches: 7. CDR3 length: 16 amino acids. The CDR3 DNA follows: TGTGCCAGCAGCAGGGGGTGGACTAGCGGGTACAATGAGCAGTTCTTC. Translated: CASSRGWTSGYNEQFF.

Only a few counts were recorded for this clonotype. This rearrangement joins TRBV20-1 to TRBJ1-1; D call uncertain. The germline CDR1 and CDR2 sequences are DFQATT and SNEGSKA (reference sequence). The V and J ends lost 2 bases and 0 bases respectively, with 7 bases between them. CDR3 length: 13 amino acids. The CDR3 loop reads CSARSPMNTEAFF. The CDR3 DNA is TGCAGTGCTAGATCCCCTATGAACACTGAAGCTTTCTTT.

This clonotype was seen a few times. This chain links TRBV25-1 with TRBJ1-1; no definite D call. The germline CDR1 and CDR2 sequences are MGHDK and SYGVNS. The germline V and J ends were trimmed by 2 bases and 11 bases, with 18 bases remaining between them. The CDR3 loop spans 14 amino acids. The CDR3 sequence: CASSELPATDGAFF. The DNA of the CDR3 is TGTGCCAGCAGTGAACTGCCGGCTACGGATGGCGCTTTCTTT.

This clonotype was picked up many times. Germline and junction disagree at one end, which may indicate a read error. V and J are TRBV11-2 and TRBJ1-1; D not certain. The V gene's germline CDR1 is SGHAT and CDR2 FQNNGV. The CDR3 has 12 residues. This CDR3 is CASSSDGPDAFF. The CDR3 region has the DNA TGTGCCAGCAGCTCAGACGGACCTGACGCTTTCTTT.